This record concerns one T cell receptor (beta chain) sequence. Its antigen has not been determined. Per-base qualities were not stored, and no clone one base away is much larger. The data originate from a study of T cell responses to AZD1222 COVID-19 vaccine (TCRdb year 2021). Regarding the research as a whole: Because spike-specific TCR depth and breadth did not differ between the two schedules, AZD1222 recipients who got a second dose at roughly 4 weeks were pooled with those who got a second dose at roughly 12 weeks. Trial participants were enrolled by age into subgroups of 18-55, 56-69 and 70-plus years, and around 150, 29 and 61 TCR-sequenced participants, respectively, were included in these subgroups. TCR sequencing was performed for roughly 250 trial participants, of whom about 210 were given two doses of AZD1222 and some 25 were given two doses of MenACWY control vaccine.

In the paper's terms, the time point label means: baseline before first vaccination. The vaccinee samples were drawn from two UK trials, COV001 and COV002, one of which was a single-blind randomized controlled phase 2/3 trial testing AZD1222 (ChAdOx1 nCoV-19) in healthy adults. For TCRbeta chain sequencing, PBMC samples were collected from trial participants at day 0 and at day 28 after the second dose. Including the terminal cysteine and phenylalanine, the CDR3 comprises 16 residues. Left in the record is the CDR3 DNA by itself, 48 bases read in frame from the first base. Between the V and J ends, shortened by 2 bases and 0 bases respectively, the junction contains 12 bases. Taken from the germline V gene (reference sequence), the CDR1 and CDR2 loops are MNHEY and SMNVEV. Overall results and qualifications from the work: Participants were mostly white British and included more females than males, and it was suggested by the authors that clonal diversity may have been underestimated. The 56-69-year group was small, and its depth increase did not reach significance, likely because of low power. After two AZD1222 doses, spike-specific TCR breadth and depth were significantly higher than at day 0 and than in MenACWY recipients. No day 14 peak-response samples were available, so repertoires were characterized only after the peak T cell response. Conclusions about previously exposed vaccinees were limited because only a handful of AZD1222 recipients were SARS-CoV-2 seropositive at baseline. The whole spike protein was spanned by vaccine-associated CD4 TCRs, and dominant responses were seen in regions 160-218 and 743-854. Reportedly, almost half of the unique spike-specific TCRs recognized epitopes lying outside the regions that are mutated in the B.1.351 and B.1.1.7 variants.

The CDR3 regions of human TCRbeta chains were analyzed by immunosequencing. In the original analysis: TCRs in the repertoires were matched against a reference library of SARS-CoV-2-specific TCRs that had been generated with the MIRA antigen-specificity platform. Breadth meant the fraction of unique TCRs that were SARS-CoV-2-associated, whereas depth meant the fraction of total T cells that were SARS-CoV-2-associated. Using the MIRA data, each spike-specific TCR was mapped to the spike region that the TCR reacts to and placed in a CD4 or CD8 class. Log10-transformed breadth and depth values were compared by one-way ANOVA with Sidak's multiple comparisons tests. TCRdb re-hosts the immuneACCESS table, in-frame sequences only. Its copies lack some clones; in the studies checked, an unresolved V gene accounts for under half of them, and the cause for the rest is not known. That table supplies the V and J calls and clone size; D and trimming were determined from the DNA. The sample table records 90,000 to 140,000 clones; 82% of these occur just once. About 5% of the sample is held by the ten biggest clonotypes.

The sample in question was peripheral blood, obtained on day 0 of AZD1222 vaccination. The rearranged chain carries TRBV27 and TRBJ2-3; TRBD1 is perhaps the D gene, given 6 matching bases. This receptor was taken from an adult in good health. CDR3 region: CASSLNRVPSTDTQYF. The DNA sequence follows: TGTGCCAGCAGTTTAAACAGGGTACCTAGCACAGATACGCAGTATTTT.